This TCR beta chain is drawn from a study of T cell responses to AZD1222 COVID-19 vaccine. Study-level results: Clonal diversity was possibly underestimated, and white British individuals and females predominated among donors. Repertoires were obtained solely post-peak T cell response. Across the whole spike, CD4 TCRs peaked at regions 160-218 and 743-854. Per reports, nearly half of all spike-specific TCRs target regions that are unmutated in variants.

Assay: immunoSEQ multiplex PCR; the TCRdb copy retains only in-frame clones and omits some. This table holds 130,000 to 150,000 clones, 85% to 95% found once. Germline V CDR1 and CDR2: SGHTA, FQGNSA. The CDR3 runs to 14 residues. The germline V and J ends were trimmed by 4 bases and 2 bases, with 11 bases remaining between them. Of note for this clone: Its antigen remains unidentified.

The clonotype originates from an adult in good health. This specimen was peripheral blood, taken on day 0 of MenACWY control vaccination. The V and J genes are TRBV7-2 and TRBJ1-2; a weak D match, TRBD1 (6 bases). CDR3 residues: CASSSRQANYGYTF. The CDR3 nucleotides read TGTGCCAGCAGCTCCAGACAGGCAAACTATGGCTACACCTTC. Full variable domain (rest looked up from reference TRBV7-2 and TRBJ1-2): GAGVSQSPSNKVTEKGKDVELRCDPISGHTALYWYRQSLGQGLEFLIYFQGNSAPDKSGLPSDRFSAERTGGSVSTLTIQRTQQEDSAVYLCASSSRQANYGYTFGSGTRLTVV.